These T cell receptor beta chains were read from a single sample in a study of blood T cell repertoires in COVID-19. Here immunoSEQ multiplex PCR was the method, and the copy in TCRdb shows in-frame clones only, minus some. The sample has about 95,000 clones, around nine tenths seen once. Source material: peripheral blood. The origin of the receptors is a man in his sixties with COVID-19, enrolled during active disease. Both conserved end residues are part of each CDR3. The D gene is left open where the match is weak. Some rows mark clone size as missing; the rest say once, few, many or name a class of expanded clone.

V,size,length,J,D,CDR3,DNA
TRBV7-3,.,15,TRBJ1-2,.,CASSLTGTGNYGYTF,TGTGCCAGCAGCTTAACGGGGACTGGAAACTATGGCTACACCTTC
TRBV6-5,.,14,TRBJ1-1,.,CASPPQGEVTEAFF,TGTGCCAGCCCCCCCCAGGGCGAAGTCACTGAAGCTTTCTTT
TRBV7-9,.,19,TRBJ1-6,TRBD1,CASSLRGTGGERDPTPLHF,TGTGCCAGCAGCTTAAGAGGGACAGGGGGCGAGAGGGACCCAACACCCCTCCACTTT
TRBV2,.,17,TRBJ2-3,TRBD2,CASGGRTGTSGTDTQYF,TGTGCCAGCGGCGGTCGAACCGGGACTAGCGGGACAGATACGCAGTATTTT
TRBV29-1,.,13,TRBJ1-3,.,CSVSRGLGNTIYF,TGCAGCGTTTCTCGAGGGCTCGGAAACACCATATATTTT
TRBV5-4,once,15,TRBJ2-5,TRBD2,CASSFTSGSSETQYF,TGTGCCAGCAGCTTTACTAGCGGGAGTTCTGAGACCCAGTACTTC
TRBV20-1,.,11,TRBJ2-7,.,CSARSTYEQYF,TGCAGTGCTAGATCTACCTACGAGCAGTACTTC
TRBV28,many,15,TRBJ1-5,TRBD1,CASSLDRASNQPQHF,TGTGCCAGCAGTTTAGACAGGGCCTCGAATCAGCCCCAGCATTTT
TRBV3-1/TRBV3-2,.,14,TRBJ2-7,.,CASSQVHTSGVQYF,TGTGCCAGCAGCCAAGTTCACACATCGGGTGTGCAGTACTTC
TRBV7-2,.,17,TRBJ2-5,TRBD1,CAIQKRGQYFFQETQYF,TGTGCCATCCAGAAGAGGGGACAGTATTTTTTCCAAGAGACCCAGTACTTC
TRBV5-5,.,15,TRBJ1-5,.,CASSYLAALNQPQHF,TGTGCCAGCAGCTATCTTGCCGCGCTCAATCAGCCCCAGCATTTT
TRBV5-1,.,16,TRBJ1-4,.,CASSLLDTSTNEKLFF,TGCGCCAGCAGCCTACTAGACACCTCAACTAATGAAAAACTGTTTTTT
TRBV20-1,.,11,TRBJ2-3,.,CSAADYPSQYF,TGCAGTGCGGCGGACTATCCCTCGCAGTATTTT
TRBV2,.,13,TRBJ2-5,.,CASSKSGEETQYF,TGTGCCAGCAGTAAATCGGGAGAAGAGACCCAGTACTTC
TRBV7-3,.,16,TRBJ2-1,.,CASSQTVSTRYNEQFF,TGTGCCAGCAGCCAGACAGTTTCTACACGATACAATGAGCAGTTCTTC
TRBV30,once,16,TRBJ2-7,TRBD2,CAWSPLGRESPYEQYF,TGTGCCTGGAGTCCTCTGGGGCGGGAGTCACCCTACGAGCAGTACTTC
TRBV19,.,12,TRBJ1-4,.,CASSTDIEKLFF,TGTGCCAGTAGTACAGATATTGAAAAACTGTTTTTT
TRBV11-2,.,14,TRBJ2-2,.,CASKRTQNTGELFF,TGTGCCAGCAAGAGGACACAGAACACCGGGGAGCTGTTTTTT